This T cell receptor (beta chain) derives from a study of blood T cell repertoires in COVID-19. Study details: Specimens from acute and convalescent COVID-19 originated in the United States, Italy and Spain. T cells, B-cell-depleted T cells, or PBMCs provided the cDNA or gDNA that served as material.

Original processing notes: By means of reference gene primer amplification, nucleated cell counts were estimated. Clones were read by immunoSEQ multiplex PCR, and TCRdb kept only the in-frame ones, dropping some. V and J calls and clone size are as listed in that table; D and trimming were resolved from the DNA. The table records about 130,000 clones, about 80% of them present only once. V lost 4 bases to trimming and J lost 2 bases; unmatched junction nucleotides: 4. The CDR3 consists of 14 residues. CDR1 LGHNA and CDR2 YNFKEQ come from the germline V gene. Sample: peripheral blood. This sequence was found in a man in his forties with active or convalescent COVID-19. The V call is TRBV4-2, the J call TRBJ2-5, with 7 bases that match TRBD1. The CDR3, as DNA: TGTGCCAGCAGCCGAGGGGGCCAGCAAGAGACCCAGTACTTC. Protein: CASSRGGQQETQYF.